This TCR beta chain was identified in a study of CD4 and CD8 cells across lung adenocarcinoma regions. TCRdb analysed the PCR reads with MiXCR anew, one entry per CDR3 protein. The sample has tens of thousands of distinct CDR3 sequences; approximately 51% are singletons. This clonotype was found a few times. V lost 6 bases and J 8 bases, leaving 10 bases between the germline ends. CDR3 length: 12 amino acids. Samples came from patients with localized non-small cell lung adenocarcinoma. The sample consisted of CD8+ T cells from the center of a lung tumor. The chain carries TRBV12-3 or TRBV12-4 and TRBJ2-2; possible D gene TRBD1, 5 bases. This receptor was taken from a male donor with lung adenocarcinoma. The CD4 and CD8 labels of this study may be unreliable. CDR3 sequence reads: CASSRVWGELFF. The CDR3 nucleotides read TGTGCCAGCAGCAGGGTTTGGGGGGAGCTGTTTTTT.